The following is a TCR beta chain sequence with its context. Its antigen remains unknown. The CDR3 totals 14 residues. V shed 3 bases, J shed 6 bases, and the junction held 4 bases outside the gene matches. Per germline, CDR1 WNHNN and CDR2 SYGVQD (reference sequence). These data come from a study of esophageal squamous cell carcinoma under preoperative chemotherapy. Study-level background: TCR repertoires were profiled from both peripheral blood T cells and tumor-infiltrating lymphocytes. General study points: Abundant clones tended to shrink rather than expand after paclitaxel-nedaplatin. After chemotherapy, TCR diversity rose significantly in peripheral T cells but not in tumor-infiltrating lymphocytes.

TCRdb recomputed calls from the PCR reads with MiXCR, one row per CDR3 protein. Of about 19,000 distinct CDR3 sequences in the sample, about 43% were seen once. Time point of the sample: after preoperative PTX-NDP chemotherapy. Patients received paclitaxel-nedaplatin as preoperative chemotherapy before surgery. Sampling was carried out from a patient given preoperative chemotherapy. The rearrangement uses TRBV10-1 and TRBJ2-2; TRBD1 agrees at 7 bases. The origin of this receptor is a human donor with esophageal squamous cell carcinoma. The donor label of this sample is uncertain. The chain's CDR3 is CASSETRGPGELFF. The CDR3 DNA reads TGCGCCAGCAGTGAAACGAGGGGGCCCGGGGAGCTGTTTTTT.